This T cell receptor beta chain originates from a study of T cell responses to AZD1222 COVID-19 vaccine. Study-level background: The analysis combined second doses at about 4 or about 12 weeks.

Repertoires were generated with immunoSEQ multiplex PCR, while TCRdb's copy carries only in-frame clones and drops some. The sample records approximately 64,000 clones, around 83% being singletons. A word on this clone: Its antigen is currently unknown.

General study results and limits: Of the AZD1222 recipients, only six were seropositive at baseline.

Sequences were derived from peripheral blood, sampled on day 0 of AZD1222 vaccination. This TCR derives from an adult in good health.

The CDR3 here is CASSSGWGAVYEQYF. The CDR3 nucleotides are TGTGCCAGCAGCTCCGGTTGGGGAGCAGTCTACGAGCAGTACTTC. The chain couples TRBV5-6 to TRBJ2-7; maybe TRBD2 (5 bases). The germline V gene encodes CDR1 SGHDT and CDR2 YYEEEE. The length of the CDR3 is 15 residues. V gave up 3 bases and J gave up 3 bases, with 16 bases separating them.